This T cell receptor (beta chain) came from a study of post-analysis software for immune sequencing data. Study-level findings and limits: Controls showed lower frequencies than patients for roughly five TRBV segments, and TRBV5-6, TRBV5-1 and TRBV20-1 were among these.

The CDR3 totals 12 residues. Germline V gene data show CDR1 as DFQATT and CDR2 as SNEGSKA (reference sequence). With 1 base removed from V and 2 bases from J, the gap between germline ends came to 5 bases. The authors incorporated unique molecular identifiers into the TCR beta cDNA libraries. Roughly 450,000 cDNA molecules were recovered from an input of about 0.9 to 10 million T cells. TCRdb processed the PCR reads anew with MiXCR; each CDR3 protein has one entry. The sample contains roughly 540,000 distinct CDR3 sequences, 34% of which appear only once. Worth noting for this clonotype: The antigen is not known.

Sample: blood. This receptor was obtained from a girl under 18 with multiple sclerosis. The chain joins TRBV20-1 to TRBJ2-5; D is undetermined. The CDR3 loop is CSARASQETQYF. CDR3 nucleotides: TGCAGTGCTAGAGCCAGTCAAGAGACCCAGTACTTC.